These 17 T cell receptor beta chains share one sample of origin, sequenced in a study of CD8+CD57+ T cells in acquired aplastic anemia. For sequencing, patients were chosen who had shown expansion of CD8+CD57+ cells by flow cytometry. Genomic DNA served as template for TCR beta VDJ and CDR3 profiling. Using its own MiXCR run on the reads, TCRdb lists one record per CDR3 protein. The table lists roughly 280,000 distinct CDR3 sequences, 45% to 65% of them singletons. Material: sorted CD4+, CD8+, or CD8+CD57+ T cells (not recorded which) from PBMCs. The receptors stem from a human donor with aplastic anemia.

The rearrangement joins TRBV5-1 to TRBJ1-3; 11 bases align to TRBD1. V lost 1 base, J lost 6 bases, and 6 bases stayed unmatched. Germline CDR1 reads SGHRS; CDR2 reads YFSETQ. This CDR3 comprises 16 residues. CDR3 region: CASSLRPGQGENTIYF. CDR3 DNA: TGCGCCAGCAGCTTGAGACCGGGACAGGGGGAAAACACCATATATTTT.

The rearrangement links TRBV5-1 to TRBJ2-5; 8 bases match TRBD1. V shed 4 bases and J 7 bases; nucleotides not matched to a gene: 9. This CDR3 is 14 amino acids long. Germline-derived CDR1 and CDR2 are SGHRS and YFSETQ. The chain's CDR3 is CASSGGQAEGTQYF. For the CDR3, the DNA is TGCGCCAGCAGCGGGGGACAGGCCGAAGGGACCCAGTACTTC. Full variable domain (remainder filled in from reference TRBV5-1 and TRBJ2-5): KAGVTQTPRYLIKTRGQQVTLSCSPISGHRSVSWYQQTPGQGLQFLFEYFSETQRNKGNFPGRFSGRQFSNSRSEMNVSTLELGDSALYLCASSGGQAEGTQYFGPGTRLLVL.

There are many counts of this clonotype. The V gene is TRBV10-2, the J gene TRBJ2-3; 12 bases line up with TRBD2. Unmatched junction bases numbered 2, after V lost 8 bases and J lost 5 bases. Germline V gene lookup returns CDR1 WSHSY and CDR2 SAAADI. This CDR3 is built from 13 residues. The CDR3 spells CASRLAGEDTQYF. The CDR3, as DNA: TGCGCCAGCCGACTAGCGGGAGAAGATACGCAGTATTTT.

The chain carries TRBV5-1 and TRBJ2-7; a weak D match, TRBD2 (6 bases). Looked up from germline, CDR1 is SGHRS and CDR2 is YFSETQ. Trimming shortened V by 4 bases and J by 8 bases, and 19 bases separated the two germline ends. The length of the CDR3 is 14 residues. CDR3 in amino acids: CASSNGGSPGQQYF. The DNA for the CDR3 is TGCGCCAGCAGCAACGGAGGGTCCCCCGGGCAGCAGTACTTC.

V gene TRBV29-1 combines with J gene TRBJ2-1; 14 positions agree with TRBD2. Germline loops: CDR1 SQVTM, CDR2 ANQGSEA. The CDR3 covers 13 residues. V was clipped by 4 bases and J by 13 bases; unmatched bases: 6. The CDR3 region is CSVGGTSGSHQFF. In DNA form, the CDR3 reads TGCAGCGTTGGAGGGACTAGCGGGAGTCATCAGTTCTTC.

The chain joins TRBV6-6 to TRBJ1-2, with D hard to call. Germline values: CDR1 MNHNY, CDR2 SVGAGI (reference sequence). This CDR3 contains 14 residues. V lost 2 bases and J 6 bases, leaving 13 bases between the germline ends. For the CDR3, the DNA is TGTGCCAGCAGTTACGCGACGCGGATTGATGGCTACACCTTC. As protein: CASSYATRIDGYTF.

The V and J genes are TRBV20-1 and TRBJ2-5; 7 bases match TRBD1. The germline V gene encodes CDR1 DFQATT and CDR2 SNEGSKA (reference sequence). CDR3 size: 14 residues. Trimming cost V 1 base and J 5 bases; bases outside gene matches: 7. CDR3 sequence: CSARATGSRETQYF. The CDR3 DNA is TGCAGTGCTAGAGCGACAGGGTCTCGGGAGACCCAGTACTTC.

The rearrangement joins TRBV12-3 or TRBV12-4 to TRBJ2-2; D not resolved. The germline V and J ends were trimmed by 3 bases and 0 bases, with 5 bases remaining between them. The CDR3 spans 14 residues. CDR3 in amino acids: CASSFHANTGELFF. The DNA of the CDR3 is TGTGCCAGCAGTTTCCATGCGAACACCGGGGAGCTGTTTTTT.

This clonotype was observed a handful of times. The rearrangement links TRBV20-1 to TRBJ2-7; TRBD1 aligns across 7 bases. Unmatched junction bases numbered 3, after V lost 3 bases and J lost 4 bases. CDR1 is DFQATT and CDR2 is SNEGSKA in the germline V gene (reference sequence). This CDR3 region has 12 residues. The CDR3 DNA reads TGCAGTGCTAGGAGGGACAGTTACGAGCAGTACTTC. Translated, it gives CSARRDSYEQYF.

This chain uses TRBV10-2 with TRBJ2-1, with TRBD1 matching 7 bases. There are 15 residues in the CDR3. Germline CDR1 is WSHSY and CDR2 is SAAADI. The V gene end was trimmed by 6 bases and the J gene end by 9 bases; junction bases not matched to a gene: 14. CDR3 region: CASRAGTAPRFEQFF. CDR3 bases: TGCGCCAGCAGAGCAGGGACAGCGCCCCGCTTTGAGCAGTTCTTC.

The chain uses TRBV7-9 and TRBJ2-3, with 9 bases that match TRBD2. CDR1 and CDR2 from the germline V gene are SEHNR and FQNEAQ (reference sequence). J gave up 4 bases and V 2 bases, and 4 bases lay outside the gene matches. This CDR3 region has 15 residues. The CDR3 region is CASSLPSGKPDTQYF. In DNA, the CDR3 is TGTGCCAGCAGCTTACCTAGCGGGAAGCCAGATACGCAGTATTTT. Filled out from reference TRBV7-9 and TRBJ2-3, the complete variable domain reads DTGVSQNPRHKITKRGQNVTFRCDPISEHNRLYWYRQTLGQGPEFLTYFQNEAQLEKSRLLSDRFSAERPKGSFSTLEIQRTEQGDSAMYLCASSLPSGKPDTQYFGPGTRLTVL.

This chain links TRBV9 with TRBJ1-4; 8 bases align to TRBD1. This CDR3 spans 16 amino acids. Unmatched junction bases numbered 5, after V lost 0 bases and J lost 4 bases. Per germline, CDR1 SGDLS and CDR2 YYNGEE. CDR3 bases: TGTGCCAGCAGCGTAGGGACAGGGAGAGGTAATGAAAAACTGTTTTTT. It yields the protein CASSVGTGRGNEKLFF.

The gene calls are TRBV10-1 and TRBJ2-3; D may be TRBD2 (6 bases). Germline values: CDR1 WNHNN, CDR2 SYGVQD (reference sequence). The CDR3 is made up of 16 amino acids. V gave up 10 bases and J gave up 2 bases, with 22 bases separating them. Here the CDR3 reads CATSRASDPSTDTQYF. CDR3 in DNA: TGCGCCACCTCGAGGGCTAGCGACCCTTCCACAGATACGCAGTATTTT.

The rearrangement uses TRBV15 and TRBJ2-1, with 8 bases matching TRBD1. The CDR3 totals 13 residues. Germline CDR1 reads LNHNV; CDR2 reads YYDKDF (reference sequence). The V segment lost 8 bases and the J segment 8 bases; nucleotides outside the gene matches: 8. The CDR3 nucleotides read TGTGCCACCGGGACAGGATCGTTCGATGAGCAGTTCTTC. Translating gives CATGTGSFDEQFF.

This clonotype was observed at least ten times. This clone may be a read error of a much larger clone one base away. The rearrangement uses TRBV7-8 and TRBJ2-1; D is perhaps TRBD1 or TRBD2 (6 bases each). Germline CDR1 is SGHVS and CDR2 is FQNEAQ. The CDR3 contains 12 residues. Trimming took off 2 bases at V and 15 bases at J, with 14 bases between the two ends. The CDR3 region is CASSLRVGGRFF. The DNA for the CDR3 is TGTGCCAGCAGCTTACGAGTAGGGGGGCGGTTCTTC.

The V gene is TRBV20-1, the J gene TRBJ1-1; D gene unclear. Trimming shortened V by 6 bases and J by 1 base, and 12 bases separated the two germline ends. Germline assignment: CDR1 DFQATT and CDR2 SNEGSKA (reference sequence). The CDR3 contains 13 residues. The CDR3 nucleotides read TGCAGTGCCACCCCGCTTGCGAACACTGAAGCTTTCTTT. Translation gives CSATPLANTEAFF.

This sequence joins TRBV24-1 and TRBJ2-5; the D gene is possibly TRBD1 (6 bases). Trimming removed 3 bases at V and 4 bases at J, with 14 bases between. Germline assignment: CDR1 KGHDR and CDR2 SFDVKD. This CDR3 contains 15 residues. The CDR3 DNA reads TGTGCCACCAGTGATCCACAGGGTCCCGCAGAGACCCAGTACTTC. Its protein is CATSDPQGPAETQYF.